The rows below give T cell receptor beta chains drawn from one sample of a study of STAT3 mutations in large granular lymphocyte leukemia. Clones were sequenced by immunoSEQ multiplex PCR, and TCRdb holds only the in-frame ones, with some missing. This table has around 13,000 clones, more than 65% appearing once. Sequencing was carried out using peripheral blood mononuclear cells. All receptors come from a man in his sixties with T-cell large granular lymphocyte leukemia. Some clones in this sample may be carry-over from other donors' samples. Both conserved end residues are part of each CDR3. The order of the fields is clone size, D gene, V gene, J gene, CDR3 DNA, CDR3 protein. A D gene is named only where the DNA matches it firmly. The size entry is marked missing in some rows and otherwise reads once, few, many or a size class.

-	TRBD2	TRBV13	TRBJ2-1	TGTGCCAGCAGCTTGGCGGGACTAGCGGGCTTCAATGAGCAGTTCTTC	CASSLAGLAGFNEQFF
-	TRBD1	TRBV11-3	TRBJ1-1	TGTGCCAGCAGCTTATCCGTAGACAGGGGCCCTCATGAAGCTTTCTTT	CASSLSVDRGPHEAFF
-	-	TRBV19	TRBJ2-7	TGTGCCAGTAGTATGACGCAACAGTCCTACGAGCAGTACTTC	CASSMTQQSYEQYF
once	-	TRBV28	TRBJ2-5	TGTGCCAGCGGCTGGGGTGGGACCCAGTACTTC	CASGWGGTQYF
-	-	TRBV5-1	TRBJ2-3	TGCGCCAGCAGCTTGGCAGGGGGGACGGGGGATACGCAGTATTTT	CASSLAGGTGDTQYF
once	-	TRBV12-5	TRBJ1-1	TGTGCTAGTGGTTTAGGTGTGGGGAACACTGAAGCTTTCTTT	CASGLGVGNTEAFF
-	-	TRBV4-2	TRBJ1-2	TGTGCCAGCAGCCAAGTCGGGGACACCTATGGCTACACCTTC	CASSQVGDTYGYTF
-	-	TRBV30	TRBJ1-1	TGTGCCTGGAGTGGCCAGATGAACACTGAAGCTTTCTTT	CAWSGQMNTEAFF
-	TRBD2	TRBV5-4	TRBJ2-7	TGTGCCAGCAGCCTAACGCGGCGGGAGGGTATCTACGAGCAGTACTTC	CASSLTRREGIYEQYF
-	-	TRBV5-1	TRBJ1-5	TGCGCCAGCAGCCCCGGGGGGGGTAGCAATCAGCCCCAGCATTTT	CASSPGGGSNQPQHF
-	TRBD1	TRBV5-4	TRBJ2-5	TGTGCCAGCAGCTCACAGGGGGCCGAGACCCAGTACTTC	CASSSQGAETQYF
once	TRBD1	TRBV5-6	TRBJ2-7	TGTGCCAGCACTACACCTCGGACAGGGGTCATCTACGAGCAGTACTTC	CASTTPRTGVIYEQYF
-	-	TRBV15	TRBJ2-3	TGTGCCACCAGCAGAGGGAACGTGGAAGATACGCAGTATTTT	CATSRGNVEDTQYF
-	-	TRBV30	TRBJ2-1	TGTGCCTGCGAGGCGAGGGTGAGGATCGATGAGCAGTTCTTC	CACEARVRIDEQFF
-	-	TRBV6-5	TRBJ2-7	TGTGCCAGCAGTTACCAGCAAGGGGTAGGGTACGAGCAGTACTTC	CASSYQQGVGYEQYF
once	TRBD2	TRBV7-2	TRBJ2-1	TGTGCCAGCAGCTTAGAGGGGACTAGCGGGCGTTTTCACAATGAGCAGTTCTTC	CASSLEGTSGRFHNEQFF
-	-	TRBV29-1	TRBJ2-3	TGCAGCGTTGAACGACTAGCAGATACGCAGTATTTT	CSVERLADTQYF
-	TRBD1	TRBV4-2	TRBJ2-7	TGTGCCAGCAGCCCGGACAGGGTATCCTACGAGCAGTACTTC	CASSPDRVSYEQYF
-	-	TRBV6-1	TRBJ2-3	TGTGCCAGCAGCCGGAATAACGCACAGGGTACGCAGTATTTT	CASSRNNAQGTQYF
-	TRBD1	TRBV18	TRBJ2-2	TGTGCCAGCTCCTGGACAGGGGATAACGGGGAGCTGTTTTTT	CASSWTGDNGELFF
-	-	TRBV4-1	TRBJ2-7	TGCGCCAGCAGCCCGACCGTATCGACCTACGAGCAGTACTTC	CASSPTVSTYEQYF
-	-	TRBV30	TRBJ2-5	TGTGCCTGGAGCCTTAGCGTCCAAGAGACCCAGTACTTC	CAWSLSVQETQYF
-	TRBD2	TRBV2	TRBJ2-7	TGTGCCAGCGGCCGGCTAGCGGGAGGGTTCGAGCAGTACTTC	CASGRLAGGFEQYF
once	TRBD2	TRBV7-9	TRBJ2-1	TGTGCCAGCAGCCACTGGGGAGGGCCCGGTGAGCAGTTCTTC	CASSHWGGPGEQFF
-	TRBD2	TRBV23-1	TRBJ2-3	TGCGCCAGCAGTCAATCGGGGGGACTAGCGGCAGATACGCAGTATTTT	CASSQSGGLAADTQYF
-	-	TRBV11-2	TRBJ2-7	TGTGCCAGCAGCTTACCGACAGGTTTCGACGAGCAGTACTTC	CASSLPTGFDEQYF
few	TRBD2	TRBV28	TRBJ2-5	TGTGCCAGCAGTCCCGGGACTAGCCCAACTCAAGAGACCCAGTACTTC	CASSPGTSPTQETQYF
-	TRBD2	TRBV7-2	TRBJ2-7	TGTGCCAGCAGCTTAGGGCCACTAGCGGGAAGGTACGAGCAGTACTTC	CASSLGPLAGRYEQYF
few	-	TRBV6-1	TRBJ1-1	TGTGCCAGCAAGACGGGTGACTCCAACACTGAAGCTTTCTTT	CASKTGDSNTEAFF
-	-	TRBV28	TRBJ2-7	TGTGCCAGCAGTGTTTATAGTTTGGGACGACCTTCCTACGAGCAGTACTTC	CASSVYSLGRPSYEQYF
-	-	TRBV5-1	TRBJ2-6	TGCGCCAGCAGCTTGGCCGGGCTGGCGGGGGCCAACGTCCTGACTTTC	CASSLAGLAGANVLTF
-	TRBD2	TRBV5-4	TRBJ2-1	TGTGCCAGCAGCTTAGGTAGCGGGAGAAACAATGAGCAGTTCTTC	CASSLGSGRNNEQFF
-	TRBD2	TRBV6-5	TRBJ2-1	TGTGCCAGCAGTTACCATGGACTAGCGGGAGTTTATGAGCAGTTCTTC	CASSYHGLAGVYEQFF
-	-	TRBV29-1	TRBJ2-5	TGCAGCGTTGAAGATCGTCATAGGGAGACCCAGTACTTC	CSVEDRHRETQYF
-	TRBD1	TRBV5-1	TRBJ1-4	TGCGCCAGCAGCTTGGAGACCGGGACAGATGAAAAACTGTTTTTT	CASSLETGTDEKLFF
few	-	TRBV7-9	TRBJ1-2	TGTGCCAGCAGCCCCAACACAGGGCGGGCTGGCTACACCTTC	CASSPNTGRAGYTF
-	TRBD1	TRBV5-1	TRBJ2-5	TGCGCCAGCAGCCCCATTACAGGGGTAATGGAGACCCAGTACTTC	CASSPITGVMETQYF
-	-	TRBV6-6	TRBJ2-5	TGTGCCAGCAGCTCGCGACACAACCAAGAGACCCAGTACTTC	CASSSRHNQETQYF
-	TRBD2	TRBV14	TRBJ2-5	TGTGCCAGCAGTATACTAGCGGGATACGGGGAGACCCAGTACTTC	CASSILAGYGETQYF
-	-	TRBV5-4	TRBJ1-1	TGTGCCAGCAGCCCAGGAGGGACCATGAACACTGAAGCTTTCTTT	CASSPGGTMNTEAFF
-	TRBD2	TRBV7-2	TRBJ2-1	TGTGCCAGCAGCTTAGGTAGCGGGAGTAGGGAGCAGTTCTTC	CASSLGSGSREQFF
-	-	TRBV28	TRBJ1-5	TGTGCCAGCAGTTTAAGGCCCTTCCGGATGAAGCATTTT	CASSLRPFRMKHF
-	-	TRBV6-6	TRBJ2-1	TGTGCCAGCAGTTACAGCGGCTCCTACAATGAGCAGTTCTTC	CASSYSGSYNEQFF
-	-	TRBV6-5	TRBJ2-7	TGTGCCAGCAGTTACGGAGGCCACGAGCAGTACTTC	CASSYGGHEQYF